This TCR beta chain was captured by sequencing in a study of blood T cell repertoires in COVID-19. Study in general: Some COVID-19 samples were acute and others convalescent; all came from the United States, Italy and Spain.

Germline V gives CDR1 SGHAT, CDR2 FQNNGV. The CDR3 consists of 14 residues. V lost 2 bases to trimming and J lost 7 bases; unmatched junction nucleotides: 8. This clone was detected a few times. Per the original methods: Reference gene primer amplification in the assay estimated nucleated cell counts. Profiling relied on immunoSEQ multiplex PCR, and the TCRdb table lists in-frame clones only, not all of them. V and J calls and clone size follow that table, whereas D and trimming were derived from the DNA. This table has under 300,000 clones, roughly nine tenths appearing once. Sequences were obtained from peripheral blood. This sequence originates from a man between 18 and 35 years old with active or convalescent COVID-19. The gene calls are TRBV11-2 and TRBJ2-7; 7 bases align to TRBD1. Written as DNA, the CDR3 is TGTGCCAGCAGCTTAACTGCAGGGGGAATTGAGCAGTACTTC. Translating it yields CASSLTAGGIEQYF.